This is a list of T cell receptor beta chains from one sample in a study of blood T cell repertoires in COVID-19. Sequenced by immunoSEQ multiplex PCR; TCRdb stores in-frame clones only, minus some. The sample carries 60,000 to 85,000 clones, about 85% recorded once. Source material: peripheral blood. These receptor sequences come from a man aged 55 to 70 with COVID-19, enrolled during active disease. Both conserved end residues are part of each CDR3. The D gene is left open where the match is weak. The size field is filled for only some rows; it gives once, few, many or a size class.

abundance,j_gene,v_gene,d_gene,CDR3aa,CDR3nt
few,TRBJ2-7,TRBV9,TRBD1,CASSVGWTGGSNEQYF,TGTGCCAGCAGCGTAGGTTGGACAGGGGGCAGCAACGAGCAGTACTTC
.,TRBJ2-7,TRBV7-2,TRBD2,CASSQQAGVAYEQYF,TGTGCCAGCAGCCAGCAGGCGGGGGTGGCCTACGAGCAGTACTTC
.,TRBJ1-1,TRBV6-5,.,CASTKQKNTEAFF,TGTGCCAGCACCAAACAGAAGAACACTGAAGCTTTCTTT
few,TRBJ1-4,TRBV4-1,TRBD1,CASNPEGTGGYRNEKLFF,TGCGCCAGCAACCCGGAGGGGACAGGGGGATATCGAAATGAAAAACTGTTTTTT
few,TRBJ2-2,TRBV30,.,CAWSPPNRGTTGELFF,TGTGCCTGGAGCCCCCCTAACCGGGGTACTACCGGGGAGCTGTTTTTT
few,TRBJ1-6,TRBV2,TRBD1,CASSAFLDRTDSPLHF,TGTGCCAGCAGCGCTTTCCTGGACAGGACGGATTCACCCCTCCACTTT
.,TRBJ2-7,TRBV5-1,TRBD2,CASSLDLVAGGREQYF,TGCGCCAGCAGCTTGGATTTGGTAGCGGGAGGGCGAGAGCAGTACTTC
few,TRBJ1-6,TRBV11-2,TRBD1,CASSSSDRFNSPLHF,TGTGCCAGCAGCTCATCGGACAGGTTTAATTCACCCCTCCACTTT
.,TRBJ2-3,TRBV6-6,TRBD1,CASSYGQGATQYF,TGTGCCAGCAGTTACGGACAGGGGGCTACGCAGTATTTT
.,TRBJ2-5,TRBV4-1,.,CASSLGSGGSLQETQYF,TGCGCCAGCAGCCTAGGCTCTGGCGGAAGCCTACAAGAGACCCAGTACTTC
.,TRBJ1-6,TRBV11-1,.,CASSLRGGNSPLHF,TGTGCCAGCAGCTTACGCGGCGGAAATTCACCCCTCCACTTT
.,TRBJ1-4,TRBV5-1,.,CASTMDTSNEKLFF,TGCGCCAGCACTATGGACACTTCTAATGAAAAACTGTTTTTT
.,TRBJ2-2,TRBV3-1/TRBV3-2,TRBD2,CASSQDSLAGGSGAGELFF,TGTGCCAGCAGCCAAGACAGTCTAGCGGGAGGGAGTGGCGCCGGGGAGCTGTTTTTT
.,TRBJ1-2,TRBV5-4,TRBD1,CATRQGVYGYTF,TGTGCCACCCGACAGGGCGTCTATGGCTACACCTTC
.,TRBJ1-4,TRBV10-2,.,CASRGAGASNEKLFF,TGCGCCAGCAGGGGGGCAGGGGCTTCTAATGAAAAACTGTTTTTT
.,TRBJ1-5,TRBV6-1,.,CASSEGGVDQPQHF,TGTGCCAGCAGTGAGGGGGGGGTGGATCAGCCCCAGCATTTT
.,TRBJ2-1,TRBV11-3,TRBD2,CASSLGASGGSYNEQFF,TGTGCCAGCAGCTTAGGTGCCAGCGGGGGGTCCTACAATGAGCAGTTCTTC
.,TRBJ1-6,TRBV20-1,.,CSASVAGDSPLHF,TGCAGTGCTAGTGTGGCAGGGGATTCACCCCTCCACTTT
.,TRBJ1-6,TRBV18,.,CASSPPSGRGNSPLHF,TGTGCCAGCTCACCACCCTCAGGGCGGGGGAATTCACCCCTCCACTTT
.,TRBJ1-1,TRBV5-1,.,CASSLAVGQGVAFF,TGCGCCAGCAGCTTGGCTGTCGGACAAGGGGTAGCTTTCTTT
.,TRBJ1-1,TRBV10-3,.,CAISPTGLLAFF,TGTGCCATCAGCCCCACAGGGTTGTTAGCTTTCTTT
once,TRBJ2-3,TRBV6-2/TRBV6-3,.,CASSLLLTDTQYF,TGTGCCAGCAGTCTACTACTCACAGATACGCAGTATTTT
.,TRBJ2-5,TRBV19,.,CASSITTGGGETQYF,TGTGCCAGTAGTATCACGACTGGGGGAGGAGAGACCCAGTACTTC
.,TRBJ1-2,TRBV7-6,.,CASSHMGGPSYGYTF,TGTGCCAGCAGCCACATGGGGGGGCCTAGCTATGGCTACACCTTC
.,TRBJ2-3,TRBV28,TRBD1,CASSLYQGAGTDTQYF,TGTGCCAGCAGTTTATATCAGGGGGCGGGCACAGATACGCAGTATTTT
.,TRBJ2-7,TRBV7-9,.,CASSARGSDSSYEQYF,TGTGCCAGCAGCGCCCGGGGCTCGGACAGCTCCTACGAGCAGTACTTC
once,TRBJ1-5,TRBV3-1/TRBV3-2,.,CASSQGLAGAGNQPQHF,TGTGCCAGCAGCCAAGGTTTAGCGGGGGCGGGCAATCAGCCCCAGCATTTT
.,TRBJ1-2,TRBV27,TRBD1,CASSFLDRGKSYGYTF,TGTGCCAGCAGTTTCCTCGACAGGGGGAAATCCTATGGCTACACCTTC
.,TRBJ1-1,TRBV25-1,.,CASSEYWGRDTEAFF,TGTGCCAGCAGTGAATATTGGGGCAGGGACACTGAAGCTTTCTTT
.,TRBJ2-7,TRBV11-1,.,CASSLSGDGQYF,TGTGCCAGCAGCTTATCGGGGGATGGGCAGTACTTC
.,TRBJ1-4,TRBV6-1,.,CASSGNYRVQAEKLFF,TGTGCCAGCAGTGGTAACTACAGGGTACAAGCTGAAAAACTGTTTTTT
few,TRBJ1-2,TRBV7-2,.,CASSLVVHGYTF,TGTGCCAGCAGCTTAGTCGTCCATGGCTACACCTTC
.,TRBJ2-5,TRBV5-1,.,CASRDSSPETQYF,TGCGCCAGCAGGGACTCCTCACCGGAGACCCAGTACTTC
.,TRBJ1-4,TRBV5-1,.,CASSLEGRAFEKLFF,TGCGCCAGCAGCTTGGAGGGCAGGGCGTTTGAAAAACTGTTTTTT
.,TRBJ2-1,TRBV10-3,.,CAITTGIGYNEQFF,TGTGCCATCACAACAGGGATAGGGTACAATGAGCAGTTCTTC
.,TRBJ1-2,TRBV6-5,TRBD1,CASSYYGQGIDYGYTF,TGTGCCAGCAGTTACTATGGACAGGGCATTGACTATGGCTACACCTTC
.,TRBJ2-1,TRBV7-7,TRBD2,CASSLSGTSGGEQFF,TGTGCCAGCAGCTTAAGCGGGACTAGCGGGGGTGAGCAGTTCTTC
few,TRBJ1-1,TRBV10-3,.,CAISPQGNTEAFF,TGTGCCATCAGCCCCCAGGGGAACACTGAAGCTTTCTTT
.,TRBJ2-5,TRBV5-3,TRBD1,CARSMDRGPPRETQYF,TGTGCCAGAAGCATGGACAGGGGGCCACCGCGAGAGACCCAGTACTTC
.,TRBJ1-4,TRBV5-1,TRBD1,CASSLGGQTELFF,TGCGCCAGCAGCTTGGGGGGACAGACGGAACTGTTTTTT
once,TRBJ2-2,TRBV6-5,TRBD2,CASSYWGLVAGELFF,TGTGCCAGCAGTTACTGGGGACTAGTAGCCGGGGAGCTGTTTTTT
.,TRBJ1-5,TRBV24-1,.,CATSEGEGTYQPQHF,TGTGCCACCAGTGAGGGTGAGGGTACGTATCAGCCCCAGCATTTT
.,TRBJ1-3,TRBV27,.,CASSLKGGRNTIYF,TGTGCCAGCAGTCTCAAAGGGGGTAGGAACACCATATATTTT
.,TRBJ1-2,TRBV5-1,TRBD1,CASSLALRTGAEANYGYTF,TGCGCCAGCAGCTTGGCCTTGAGGACAGGGGCAGAAGCTAACTATGGCTACACCTTC
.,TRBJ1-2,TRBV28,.,CASRNIQGGYGGYTF,TGTGCCAGCAGAAATATTCAGGGTGGGTATGGCGGCTACACCTTC
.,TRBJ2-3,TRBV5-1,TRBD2,CASSSAAGGSTDTQYF,TGCGCCAGCAGCTCGGCAGCGGGAGGTAGCACAGATACGCAGTATTTT
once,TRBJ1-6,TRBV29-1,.,CSVMDSLLSSAPLHF,TGCAGCGTTATGGACAGTCTACTATCATCGGCACCCCTCCACTTT
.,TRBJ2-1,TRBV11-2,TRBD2,CASSYISGRALGEQFF,TGTGCCAGCAGCTACATTAGCGGGAGGGCCTTGGGTGAGCAGTTCTTC
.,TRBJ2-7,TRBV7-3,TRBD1,CASSPGQGTYEQYF,TGTGCCAGCAGCCCCGGACAGGGGACCTACGAGCAGTACTTC
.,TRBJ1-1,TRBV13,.,CASSPAPWSQGQTEAFF,TGTGCCAGCAGCCCCGCCCCCTGGAGTCAGGGTCAAACTGAAGCTTTCTTT
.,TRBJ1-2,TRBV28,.,CASLWGDYGYTF,TGTGCCAGCCTTTGGGGGGACTATGGCTACACCTTC
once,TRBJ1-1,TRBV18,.,CASSPRPTEAFF,TGTGCCAGCTCACCACGTCCAACTGAAGCTTTCTTT
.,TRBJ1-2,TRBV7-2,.,CASSLEAIREDNYGYTF,TGTGCCAGCAGCTTAGAGGCTATCCGGGAAGATAACTATGGCTACACCTTC
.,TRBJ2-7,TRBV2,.,CASSDVSESYEQYF,TGTGCCAGCAGTGATGTATCCGAGTCCTACGAGCAGTACTTC
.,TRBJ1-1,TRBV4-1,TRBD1,CASSLTMIQTGGTTEAFF,TGCGCCAGCAGCCTAACAATGATTCAGACAGGGGGAACCACTGAAGCTTTCTTT